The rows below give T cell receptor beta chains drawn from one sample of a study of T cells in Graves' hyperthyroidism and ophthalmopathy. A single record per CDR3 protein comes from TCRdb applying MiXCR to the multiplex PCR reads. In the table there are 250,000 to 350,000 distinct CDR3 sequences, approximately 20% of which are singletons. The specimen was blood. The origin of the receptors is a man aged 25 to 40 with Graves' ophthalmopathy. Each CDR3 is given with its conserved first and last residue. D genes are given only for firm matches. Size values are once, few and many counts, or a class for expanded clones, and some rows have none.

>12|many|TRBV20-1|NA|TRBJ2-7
TGCAGTGCTAGGACTGGCCCCTACGAGCAGTACTTC
CSARTGPYEQYF
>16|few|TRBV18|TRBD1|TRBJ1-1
TGTGCCAGCTCACCTTTTGGGGACAGGGTGGGCACTGAAGCTTTCTTT
CASSPFGDRVGTEAFF
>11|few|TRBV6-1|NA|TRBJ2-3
TGTGCCAGCAGTGATTCCGATACGCAGTATTTT
CASSDSDTQYF
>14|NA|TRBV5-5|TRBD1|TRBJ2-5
TGTGCCAGCAGCTTGGATGGACAGGAAGAGACCCAGTACTTC
CASSLDGQEETQYF
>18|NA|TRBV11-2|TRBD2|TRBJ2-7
TGTGCCAGCTCACCCGGCGCTAGCGGGAGGGGAAGGACCTACGAGCAGTACTTC
CASSPGASGRGRTYEQYF
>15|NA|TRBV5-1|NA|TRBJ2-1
TGCGCCAGCAGCTTGCTATACCCTTGGGACAATGAGCAGTTCTTC
CASSLLYPWDNEQFF
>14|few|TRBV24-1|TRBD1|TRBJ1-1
TGTGCCACCAGTGACACAGGGGGCGTCGCTGAAGCTTTCTTT
CATSDTGGVAEAFF
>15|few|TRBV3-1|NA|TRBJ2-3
TGTGCCAGCAGCCCCCTTTCTCCTAGCACAGATACGCAGTATTTT
CASSPLSPSTDTQYF
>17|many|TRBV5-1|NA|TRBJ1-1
TGCGCCAGCAGCTTTAGGCGGAGGGCGGAGGAGTACACTGAAGCTTTCTTT
CASSFRRRAEEYTEAFF
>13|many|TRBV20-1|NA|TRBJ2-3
TGCAGTGCTAGAGTACTAGGACTAGATACGCAGTATTTT
CSARVLGLDTQYF
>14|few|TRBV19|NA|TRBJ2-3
TGTGCCAGTAGTATCCTTATTAGGACAGATACGCAGTATTTT
CASSILIRTDTQYF
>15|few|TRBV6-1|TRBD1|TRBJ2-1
TGTGCCAGCAGGGGCCCCGGGACAGGGGGGAATGAGCAGTTCTTC
CASRGPGTGGNEQFF
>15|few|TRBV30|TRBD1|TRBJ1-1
TGTGCCTGGGACAGGGGGCAGAGTTGGGACACTGAAGCTTTCTTT
CAWDRGQSWDTEAFF
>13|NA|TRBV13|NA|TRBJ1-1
TGTGCCAGTTCCCGGGTGGAGGAGACTGAAGCTTTCTTT
CASSRVEETEAFF
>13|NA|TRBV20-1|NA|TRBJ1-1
TGCAGTGCTAGCCTCGGACCAAACACTGAAGCTTTCTTT
CSASLGPNTEAFF
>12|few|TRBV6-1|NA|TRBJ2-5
TGTGCCAGCACTGGGATGGGAGAGACCCAGTACTTC
CASTGMGETQYF
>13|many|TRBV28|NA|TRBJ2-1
TGTGCCAGCAGTTTATGGCCCCGGAATGAGCAGTTCTTC
CASSLWPRNEQFF
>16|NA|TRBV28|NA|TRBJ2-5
TGTGCCAGCAGTTTGGAACAGGGTCTGGTCGGAGAGACCCAGTACTTC
CASSLEQGLVGETQYF
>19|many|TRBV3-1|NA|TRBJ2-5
TGTGCCAGCAGCCAAGAGTCGGGAGAAGTTCGGGGTTTTCAAGAGACCCAGTACTTC
CASSQESGEVRGFQETQYF
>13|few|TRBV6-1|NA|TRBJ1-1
TGTGCCAGTGCCCCTATTCCGCGGGCTGAAGCTTTCTTT
CASAPIPRAEAFF
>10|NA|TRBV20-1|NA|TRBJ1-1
TGCAGTGCTAGAACAGGGTTGGCTTTCTTT
CSARTGLAFF
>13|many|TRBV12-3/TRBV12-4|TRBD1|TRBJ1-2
TGTGCCAGCAGTTTCAAACAGGGGTATGGCTACACCTTC
CASSFKQGYGYTF
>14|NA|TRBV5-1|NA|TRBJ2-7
TGCGCCAGCAGCTTGGTCGGAACGTCCTACGAGCAGTACTTC
CASSLVGTSYEQYF
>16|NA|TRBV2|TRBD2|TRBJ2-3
TGTGCCAGCAGTGGTCCTAGCGGGAGGGCCCTGGATACGCAGTATTTT
CASSGPSGRALDTQYF
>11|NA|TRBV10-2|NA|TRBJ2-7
TGCGCCAGCAGGGATTGGTACGAGCAGTACTTC
CASRDWYEQYF
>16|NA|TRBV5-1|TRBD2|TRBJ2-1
TGCGCCAGCAGCGGAGGACTAGCTAATTGGGGGAATGAGCAGTTCTTC
CASSGGLANWGNEQFF
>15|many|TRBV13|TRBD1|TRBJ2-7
TGTGCCAGCAGCTTGGGACAGGGGGTTAACTACGAGCAGTACTTC
CASSLGQGVNYEQYF
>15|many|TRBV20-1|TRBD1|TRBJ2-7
TGCAGTGCTAGGGACAGGACAGGGGGCCAATACGAGCAGTACTTC
CSARDRTGGQYEQYF
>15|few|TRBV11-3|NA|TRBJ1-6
TGTGCCAGCAGCTTAGATATGCAGTACAATTCACCCCTCCACTTT
CASSLDMQYNSPLHF
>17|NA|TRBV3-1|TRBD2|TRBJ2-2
TGTGCCAGCAGTTTCGGGCGGGAGGGCCCTGACACCGGGGAGCTGTTTTTT
CASSFGREGPDTGELFF
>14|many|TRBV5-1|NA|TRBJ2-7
TGCGCCACCAAGGACAGTCCTTCCTCCTACGAGCAGTACTTC
CATKDSPSSYEQYF
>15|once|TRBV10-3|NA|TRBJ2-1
TGTGCCATCAGTGCCCTCGGGGGGACATACAATGAGCAGTTCTTC
CAISALGGTYNEQFF
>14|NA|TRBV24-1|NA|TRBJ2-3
TGTGCCACCAGTGACACACTGGACTTAGATACGCAGTATTTT
CATSDTLDLDTQYF
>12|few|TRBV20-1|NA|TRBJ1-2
TGCAGTGCTAGCGAGGGGTTCTATGGCTACACCTTC
CSASEGFYGYTF
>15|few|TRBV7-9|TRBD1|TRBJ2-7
TGTGCCAGCAGCTCAAACAGAGGACAGGTCGACGAGCAGTACTTC
CASSSNRGQVDEQYF
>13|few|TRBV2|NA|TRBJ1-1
TGTGCCAGCAGCCCGCTCGGCGGCACTGAAGCTTTCTTT
CASSPLGGTEAFF
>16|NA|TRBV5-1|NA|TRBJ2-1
TGCGCCAGCAGCCAGCCAGTCTACCGGGGGTTGAATGAGCAGTTCTTC
CASSQPVYRGLNEQFF
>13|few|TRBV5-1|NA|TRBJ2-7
TGCGCCAGCAGCTTGCGACAGTTCTACGAGCAGTACTTC
CASSLRQFYEQYF
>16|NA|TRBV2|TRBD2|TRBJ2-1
TGTGCCAGCAGAGACTCACTAGCGGGAGGCCGCAATGAGCAGTTCTTC
CASRDSLAGGRNEQFF
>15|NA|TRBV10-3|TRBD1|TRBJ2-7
TGTGCCATCAGTGGAGGACAGGGTGGAATGTACGAGCAGTACTTC
CAISGGQGGMYEQYF
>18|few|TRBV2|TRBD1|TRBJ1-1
TGTGCCAGCAGTGTGAGCCTGGGGACAGGGAGGGAGGACACTGAAGCTTTCTTT
CASSVSLGTGREDTEAFF
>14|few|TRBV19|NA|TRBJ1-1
TGTGCCAGTAGTACATTGACCTTGGGGACTGAAGCTTTCTTT
CASSTLTLGTEAFF
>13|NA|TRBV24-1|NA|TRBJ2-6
TGTGCCACCAGGGGTGCTGGGGCCAACGTCCTGACTTTC
CATRGAGANVLTF
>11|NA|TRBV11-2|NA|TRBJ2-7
TGTGCCAGCAGCGGAGCGAGGGCGCAGTACTTC
CASSGARAQYF
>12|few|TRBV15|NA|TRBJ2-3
TGTGCCACCTCCAGGGGGGGCGACAAGCAGTATTTT
CATSRGGDKQYF